This TCR beta chain was captured by sequencing in a study of blood T cell repertoires in COVID-19. Study-wide context: The samples span acute and convalescent COVID-19 from the United States, Italy and Spain.

This CDR3 has 15 residues. Trimming left V 2 bases short and J 0 bases short, with 11 bases between. CDR1 MNHEY and CDR2 SVGAGI come from the germline V gene. Methods used by the authors: It was from reference gene primer amplification that nucleated cell counts were estimated. The assay was immunoSEQ multiplex PCR, and TCRdb's table has in-frame clones only and misses some. V, J and clone size reflect that table, while D and trimming were determined from the DNA. The sample has some 180,000 clones, about 90% seen once; the top ten hold roughly 20%. The material sequenced was peripheral blood. The J gene is TRBJ2-7, the V gene TRBV6-5; no firm D call. The sequence came from a man aged 65-85 years with active or convalescent COVID-19. DNA of the CDR3: TGTGCCAGCAGTTACAGAATTCTCGGCTCCTACGAGCAGTACTTC. Protein sequence: CASSYRILGSYEQYF.